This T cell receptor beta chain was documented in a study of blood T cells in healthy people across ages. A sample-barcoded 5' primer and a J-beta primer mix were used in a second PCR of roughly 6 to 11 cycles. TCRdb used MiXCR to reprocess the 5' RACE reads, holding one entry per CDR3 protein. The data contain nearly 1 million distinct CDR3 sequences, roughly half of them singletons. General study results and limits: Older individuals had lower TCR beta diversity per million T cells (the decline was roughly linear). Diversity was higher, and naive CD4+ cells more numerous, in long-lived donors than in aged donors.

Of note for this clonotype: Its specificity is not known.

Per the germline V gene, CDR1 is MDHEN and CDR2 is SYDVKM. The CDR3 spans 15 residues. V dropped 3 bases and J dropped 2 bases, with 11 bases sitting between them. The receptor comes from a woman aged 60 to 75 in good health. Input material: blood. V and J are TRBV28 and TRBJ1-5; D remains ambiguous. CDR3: CASSFEDGGNQPQHF. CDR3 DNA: TGTGCCAGCAGTTTCGAGGACGGGGGCAATCAGCCCCAGCATTTT.